This T cell receptor (beta chain) was captured by sequencing in a study of blood T cell repertoires in COVID-19. This clone came up once. Enrolment of Seattle patients took place during active infection, and they were followed longitudinally. The table came from immunoSEQ multiplex PCR; TCRdb's copy has only in-frame clones and leaves some out. This table holds some 250,000 clones, around nine tenths found once. The CDR3 runs to 13 residues. From germline, CDR1 is KGHSY and CDR2 FQNENV. Unmatched junction bases numbered 3, after V lost 5 bases and J lost 4 bases. Sequencing was performed on peripheral blood. This clonotype originated in a woman aged 55 to 70 with COVID-19, enrolled during active disease. The V and J genes are TRBV16 and TRBJ2-5; TRBD1 aligns across 8 bases. CDR3 in amino acids: CASSAGGVETQYF. In DNA, the CDR3 is TGTGCCAGCAGCGCAGGGGGCGTAGAGACCCAGTACTTC.